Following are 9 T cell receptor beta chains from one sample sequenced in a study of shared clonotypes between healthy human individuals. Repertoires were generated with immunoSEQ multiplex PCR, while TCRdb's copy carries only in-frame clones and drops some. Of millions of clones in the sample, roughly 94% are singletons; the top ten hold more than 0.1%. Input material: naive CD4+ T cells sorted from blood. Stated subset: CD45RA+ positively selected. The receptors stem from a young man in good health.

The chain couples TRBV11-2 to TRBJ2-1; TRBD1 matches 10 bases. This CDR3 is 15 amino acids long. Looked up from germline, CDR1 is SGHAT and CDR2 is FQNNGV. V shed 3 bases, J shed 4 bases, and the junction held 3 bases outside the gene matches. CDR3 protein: CASSFDRGPYNEQFF. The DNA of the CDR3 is TGTGCCAGCAGCTTCGACAGGGGGCCGTACAATGAGCAGTTCTTC. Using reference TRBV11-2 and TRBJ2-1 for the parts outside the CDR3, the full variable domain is EAGVAQSPRYKIIEKRQSVAFWCNPISGHATLYWYQQILGQGPKLLIQFQNNGVVDDSQLPKDRFSAERLKGVDSTLKIQPAKLEDSAVYLCASSFDRGPYNEQFFGPGTRLTVL.

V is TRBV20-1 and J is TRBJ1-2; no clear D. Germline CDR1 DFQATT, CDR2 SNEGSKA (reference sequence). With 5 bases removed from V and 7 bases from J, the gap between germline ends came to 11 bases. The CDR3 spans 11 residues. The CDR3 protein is CSAPDLLGYTF. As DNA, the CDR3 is TGCAGTGCTCCGGACTTGCTTGGCTACACCTTC.

For the CDR3, the DNA is TGCAGCGTGACAGGGGGTTCAAACATTCAGTACTTC. Its protein is CSVTGGSNIQYF. The rearrangement links TRBV29-1 to TRBJ2-4, with 9 positions matching TRBD1. CDR3 length equals 12 residues. Germline V gene lookup returns CDR1 SQVTM and CDR2 ANQGSEA. Trimming took 6 bases from V and 6 from J; bases not matched to a gene: 3.

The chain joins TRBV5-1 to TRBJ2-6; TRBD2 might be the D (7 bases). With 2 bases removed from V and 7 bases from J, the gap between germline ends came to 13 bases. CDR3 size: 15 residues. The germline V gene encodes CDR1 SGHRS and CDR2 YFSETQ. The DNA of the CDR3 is TGCGCCAGCAGCTTCGGGGGGCGCGACGCCAACGTCCTGACTTTC. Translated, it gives CASSFGGRDANVLTF. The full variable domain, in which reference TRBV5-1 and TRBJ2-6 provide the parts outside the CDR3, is KAGVTQTPRYLIKTRGQQVTLSCSPISGHRSVSWYQQTPGQGLQFLFEYFSETQRNKGNFPGRFSGRQFSNSRSEMNVSTLELGDSALYLCASSFGGRDANVLTFGAGSRLTVL.

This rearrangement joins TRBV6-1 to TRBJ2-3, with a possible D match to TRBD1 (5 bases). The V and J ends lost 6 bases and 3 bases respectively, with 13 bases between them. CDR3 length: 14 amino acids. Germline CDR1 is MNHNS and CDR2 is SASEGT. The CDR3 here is CASSHGQATDTQYF. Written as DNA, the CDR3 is TGTGCCAGCAGCCATGGACAAGCTACAGATACGCAGTATTTT.

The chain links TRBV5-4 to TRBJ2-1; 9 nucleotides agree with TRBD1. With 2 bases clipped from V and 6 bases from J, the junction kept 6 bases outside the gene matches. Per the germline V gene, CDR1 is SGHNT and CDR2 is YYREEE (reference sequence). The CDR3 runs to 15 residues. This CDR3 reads CASSFRDRVFNEQFF. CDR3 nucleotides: TGTGCCAGCAGCTTCCGGGACAGGGTTTTCAATGAGCAGTTCTTC.

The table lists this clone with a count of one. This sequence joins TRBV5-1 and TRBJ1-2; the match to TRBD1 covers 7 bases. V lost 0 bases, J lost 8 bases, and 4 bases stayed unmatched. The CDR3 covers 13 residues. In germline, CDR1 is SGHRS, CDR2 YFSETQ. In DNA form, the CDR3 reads TGCGCCAGCAGCTTGGACAGGGGATTCGGCTACACCTTC. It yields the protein CASSLDRGFGYTF.

The CDR3 spells CRGVRNTEAFF. As DNA, the CDR3 is TGCAGGGGCGTAAGGAACACTGAAGCTTTCTTT. The V gene is TRBV20-1, the J gene TRBJ1-1; the D is unclear. The V gene's germline CDR1 is DFQATT and CDR2 SNEGSKA (reference sequence). This CDR3 region has 11 residues.

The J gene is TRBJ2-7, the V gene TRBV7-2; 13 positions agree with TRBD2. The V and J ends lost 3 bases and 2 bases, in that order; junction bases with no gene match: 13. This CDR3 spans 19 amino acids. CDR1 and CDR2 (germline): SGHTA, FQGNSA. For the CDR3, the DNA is TGTGCCAGCAGCTTCAGGGCCGGACTAGCGGGGGACCCGCCCTACGAGCAGTACTTC. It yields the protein CASSFRAGLAGDPPYEQYF.